Listed here are 26 T cell receptor beta chains from one sample, sequenced in a study of cytomegalovirus exposure and HLA in healthy donors (dated by TCRdb to 2016 to 2017). The library was built by means of the immunoSEQ multiplex PCR assay. In TCRdb, the immuneACCESS table is reduced to in-frame sequences with V and J assigned. These tables do not hold every clone; where another copy was compared, an unresolved V gene accounts for under half, and the others remain unexplained. The sample yields approximately 270,000 clones; 87% were counted once. The top ten hold approximately 12% of the sample. Sequences were obtained from PBMCs. The receptors shown here come from a man aged 18 to 29 in good health and CMV-seropositive.

This clone was seen a single time. V and J are TRBV29-1 and TRBJ1-2; D ambiguous. In germline, CDR1 is SQVTM, CDR2 ANQGSEA. V was shortened by 3 bases and J by 4 bases, with 12 bases between the two germline ends. This CDR3 region has 13 residues. Here the CDR3 DNA reads TGCAGCGTTGAGAGTGACAACGTCTATGGCTACACCTTC. Translated: CSVESDNVYGYTF.

As regards this clone: This sample also contains other DNA sequences that code for the same CDR3. The V call is TRBV20-1, the J call TRBJ2-1, with D hard to call. The CDR3 is made up of 10 amino acids. Looked up from germline, CDR1 is DFQATT and CDR2 is SNEGSKA (reference sequence). Trimming removed 3 bases at V and 6 bases at J, with 3 bases between. The CDR3 reads CSASANEQFF. CDR3 DNA sequence: TGCAGTGCTAGTGCCAATGAGCAGTTCTTC.

This chain links TRBV13 with TRBJ1-2, with 7 positions matching TRBD1. V gave up 3 bases and J gave up 6 bases; unmatched junction bases: 10. Germline CDR1 PRHDT, CDR2 FYEKMQ (reference sequence). The CDR3 runs 15 residues. CDR3 sequence: CASSLGQPWGDGYTF. In DNA, the CDR3 is TGTGCCAGCAGCTTGGGACAGCCCTGGGGTGATGGCTACACCTTC.

This chain connects TRBV4-1 to TRBJ1-4; D perhaps matches TRBD1 (5 bases). The CDR3 runs 13 residues. Germline V CDR1 and CDR2: MGHRA, YSYEKL. V was clipped by 4 bases and J by 9 bases, with 12 bases between them. Written as DNA, the CDR3 is TGCGCCAGCAGCCTATCCCGGGGCAAAAAACTGTTTTTT. Amino acid sequence: CASSLSRGKKLFF.

The chain carries TRBV6-1 and TRBJ2-2; the match to TRBD1 covers 10 bases. The V gene's germline CDR1 is MNHNS and CDR2 SASEGT. This CDR3 has 14 amino acids. Trimming cost V 10 bases and J 6 bases; bases outside gene matches: 8. CDR3 sequence (DNA): TGTGCCACGGGACAGGGGTTGATAGCCGGGGAGCTGTTTTTT. Its protein product is CATGQGLIAGELFF.

This CDR3 is CATSKTRGASSGGTGELFF. The DNA of the CDR3 is TGTGCCACCAGCAAGACCCGGGGGGCGAGTAGCGGCGGCACCGGGGAGCTGTTTTTT. This sequence joins TRBV15 and TRBJ2-2; D is possibly TRBD2 (7 bases). This CDR3 has 19 residues. Trimming removed 4 bases at V and 4 bases at J, with 25 bases between. The germline V gene encodes CDR1 LNHNV and CDR2 YYDKDF (reference sequence).

The CDR3 is CASSWGRTGDTEAFF. As DNA, the CDR3 is TGCGCCAGCAGCTGGGGACGGACGGGGGACACTGAAGCTTTCTTT. V usage is TRBV5-1 and J usage is TRBJ1-1, with D tentatively TRBD1 (5 bases). Germline CDR1 and CDR2: SGHRS and YFSETQ. The CDR3 has 15 amino acids. Trimming removed 3 bases from V and 3 bases from J, with 15 bases in between.

This clone came up once. This chain joins TRBV4-1 and TRBJ1-2; the D gene is possibly TRBD1 (6 bases). Germline V gene data show CDR1 as MGHRA and CDR2 as YSYEKL. The CDR3 is made up of 16 amino acids. Between the trimmed V and J ends, which lost 0 bases and 5 bases, there was a span of 16 bases. The CDR3 nucleotides read TGCGCCAGCAGCCAAGATATCAGACAGGACCCTTATGGCTACACCTTC. Protein product: CASSQDIRQDPYGYTF.

The chain is built from TRBV19 and TRBJ2-7, with 7 positions matching TRBD2. J lost 3 bases, V lost 1 base, and 9 bases had no gene match. CDR1 and CDR2 (germline): LNHDA, SQIVND (reference sequence). The CDR3 is made up of 16 amino acids. The DNA for the CDR3 is TGTGCCAGTAGTATAGCTGGGGACTACCGAAACTACGAGCAGTACTTC. This codes for CASSIAGDYRNYEQYF.

The CDR3 coding sequence is TGTGCCAGCCTCCACTCCTGGGACACTGAAGCTTTCTTT. Its protein is CASLHSWDTEAFF. The chain recombines TRBV7-9 with TRBJ1-1, with D unresolved. Germline assignment: CDR1 SEHNR and CDR2 FQNEAQ (reference sequence). There are 13 residues in the CDR3. Deletions cut 8 bases from V and 3 bases from J, with 13 bases between.

This sequence joins TRBV27 and TRBJ2-7, with 8 bases that match TRBD1. The CDR3 length is 16 residues. The V and J ends lost 5 bases and 7 bases, in that order; junction bases with no gene match: 16. CDR1 and CDR2 from the germline V gene are MNHEY and SMNVEV (reference sequence). For the CDR3, the DNA is TGTGCCAGCAGTGCCTCAGGGGGCCGATATGTGGGGGAGCAGTACTTC. This codes for CASSASGGRYVGEQYF.

The V gene is TRBV27, the J gene TRBJ1-2; no reliable D call. Per germline, CDR1 MNHEY and CDR2 SMNVEV (reference sequence). The CDR3 sequence is 16 residues long. The ends were cut back, 6 bases at V and 4 bases at J, with 21 bases in the middle. CDR3 in DNA: TGTGCCAGCAGCCCCGCCGGGAGGGCTCTTATCTATGGCTACACCTTC. This translates into CASSPAGRALIYGYTF.

Written as DNA, the CDR3 is TGTGCCAGCCTAGGCCATACGCAGTATTTT. It encodes CASLGHTQYF. The V and J genes are TRBV6-6 and TRBJ2-3; D not certain. V lost 8 bases, J lost 7 bases, and 7 bases lay in between. The CDR3 runs to 10 residues. Looked up from germline, CDR1 is MNHNY and CDR2 is SVGAGI (reference sequence).

V gene TRBV7-9 combines with J gene TRBJ2-1; 15 nucleotides align to TRBD2. Germline lookup yields CDR1 SEHNR and CDR2 FQNEAQ (reference sequence). The CDR3 is 18 amino acids. With V trimmed by 4 bases and J by 4 bases, 8 bases remained unmatched. Written as DNA, the CDR3 is TGTGCCAGCAGCTCTGGGACTAGCGGGAGGACCGGTTACAATGAGCAGTTCTTC. This gives the protein CASSSGTSGRTGYNEQFF.

Only one count was recorded for this clone. CDR3 sequence (DNA): TGCGCCACATCAAGGACGGCTAGCGGGAGGTTATCCGAGCAGTTCTTC. Residues: CATSRTASGRLSEQFF. The chain combines TRBV5-1 with TRBJ2-1; 11 bases align to TRBD2. J lost 10 bases, V lost 9 bases, and 18 bases had no gene match. This CDR3 spans 16 amino acids. Germline-derived CDR1 and CDR2 are SGHRS and YFSETQ.

The chain combines TRBV9 with TRBJ2-2; 8 bases are shared with TRBD1. CDR3 length equals 16 residues. After removal of 0 bases from V and 0 bases from J, the junction contained 1 base not matched to a gene. Germline values: CDR1 SGDLS, CDR2 YYNGEE. This CDR3 is CASSVEGQANTGELFF. CDR3 nucleotide sequence: TGTGCCAGCAGCGTAGAGGGACAGGCGAACACCGGGGAGCTGTTTTTT.

The chain combines TRBV2 with TRBJ2-5; possibly TRBD2 for D (8 bases). The V and J ends lost 4 bases and 5 bases respectively, with 26 bases between them. In germline, CDR1 is SNHLY, CDR2 FYNNEI. This CDR3 is built from 18 residues. The chain's CDR3 is CASSVNLSGTEKLETQYF. DNA of the CDR3: TGTGCCAGCAGTGTGAATCTTAGCGGGACAGAAAAACTGGAGACCCAGTACTTC.

The rearrangement joins TRBV10-3 to TRBJ2-1; D call uncertain. V gave up 3 bases and J gave up 3 bases, with 6 bases separating them. The CDR3 is made up of 13 amino acids. The V gene's germline CDR1 is ENHRY and CDR2 SYGVKD. CDR3 sequence: CAISEQNYNEQFF. CDR3 sequence (DNA): TGTGCCATCAGTGAACAAAACTACAATGAGCAGTTCTTC.

The V and J genes are TRBV27 and TRBJ2-2; D possibly uses TRBD1 or TRBD2 (5 bases each). The V gene's germline CDR1 is MNHEY and CDR2 SMNVEV (reference sequence). V dropped 4 bases and J dropped 7 bases, with 13 bases sitting between them. This CDR3 has 14 residues. The DNA of the CDR3 is TGTGCCAGCAGTTGGGACCCCCAGGACGGGGAGCTGTTTTTT. It specifies CASSWDPQDGELFF.

A few counts support this clone. The chain has TRBV2 and TRBJ2-3; D may be TRBD2 (5 bases). The CDR3 extends over 14 amino acids. V lost 7 bases and J lost 0, with 11 bases in between. Germline V lookup: CDR1 SNHLY, CDR2 FYNNEI. The DNA for the CDR3 is TGTGCCAGCATCAAGCTAGCTAGCACAGATACGCAGTATTTT. It yields the protein CASIKLASTDTQYF.

This clone appeared a single time. V is TRBV18 and J is TRBJ1-2, with D possibly matching TRBD1 (6 bases). The CDR3 has 17 amino acids. In germline, CDR1 is KGHSH, CDR2 LQKENI. Trimming cost V 3 bases and J 1 base, with 18 bases left between them. The CDR3 is CASSPRQVEGLNYGYTF. As DNA, the CDR3 is TGTGCCAGCTCACCGCGACAGGTCGAGGGACTTAACTATGGCTACACCTTC.

The chain uses TRBV25-1 and TRBJ2-1; no definite D call. Per germline, CDR1 MGHDK and CDR2 SYGVNS. The germline V and J ends were trimmed by 4 bases and 9 bases, with 10 bases remaining between them. CDR3 length: 12 residues. This CDR3 reads CASSGSNREQFF. The CDR3 DNA sequence: TGTGCCAGCAGTGGGTCGAATCGTGAGCAGTTCTTC.

This sequence joins TRBV29-1 and TRBJ2-1; TRBD2 agrees at 9 bases. The V gene end was trimmed by 7 bases and the J gene end by 2 bases; junction bases not matched to a gene: 6. CDR3 length equals 14 residues. CDR1 and CDR2 from the germline V gene are SQVTM and ANQGSEA. As DNA, the CDR3 is TGCAGCGGCACACTAGCGGGCGCCTACAATGAGCAGTTCTTC. Translated: CSGTLAGAYNEQFF.

The chain joins TRBV28 to TRBJ2-1, with 14 bases identical to TRBD2. The CDR3 sequence is 13 residues long. From germline, CDR1 is MDHEN and CDR2 SYDVKM. The junction had 7 bases not matched to a gene; V was cut back by 6 bases and J by 15 bases. The CDR3 here is CASRAAGTSGRFF. The CDR3 DNA reads TGTGCCAGCAGAGCCGCGGGGACTAGCGGGAGGTTCTTC. The full variable domain, its missing parts supplied by reference TRBV28 and TRBJ2-1, is DVKVTQSSRYLVKRTGEKVFLECVQDMDHENMFWYRQDPGLGLRLIYFSYDVKMKEKGDIPEGYSVSREKKERFSLILESASTNQTSMYLCASRAAGTSGRFFGPGTRLTVL.

J is TRBJ2-3 and V is TRBV5-1, with unresolved D. Germline CDR1 SGHRS, CDR2 YFSETQ. Trimming removed 4 bases from V and 4 bases from J, with 7 bases in between. The CDR3 loop spans 12 amino acids. The CDR3, as DNA: TGCGCCAGCAGCCGTCCCCCAGATACGCAGTATTTT. Its translation is CASSRPPDTQYF.

The V gene is TRBV28, the J gene TRBJ2-1; 8 positions match TRBD2. Trimming removed 7 bases from V and 0 bases from J; junction bases left unmatched: 8. This CDR3 is 16 amino acids long. Per the germline V gene, CDR1 is MDHEN and CDR2 is SYDVKM. CDR3 loop: CASTVPTSASYNEQFF. Written as DNA, the CDR3 is TGTGCCAGCACCGTACCGACTAGCGCCTCCTACAATGAGCAGTTCTTC.